This T cell receptor (beta chain) was recovered during a study of PD-1 blockade in classical Hodgkin lymphoma (dated by TCRdb to 2019 to 2021). Study-wide context: Nivolumab dosing was 3 mg/kg intravenously every 2 weeks, continuing until either disease progression or unacceptable toxicity. The study used TCR beta sequencing and CyTOF to define a peripheral blood immune signature of response to PD-1 blockade in classical Hodgkin lymphoma.

From the germline V gene (reference sequence), CDR1 is LNHDA and CDR2 is SQIVND. The CDR3 starts with the cysteine, ends with the phenylalanine, and has 15 residues. Only the CDR3 part of the read is kept: 45 bases, read in frame from the first base. Here V drops 7 bases and J drops 5 bases, and the junction holds 8 bases not matched to any gene. The paper as a whole reports these results and caveats: A significant rise by C4D1 was seen in CD4+ but not CD8+ TCR diversity (p=0.0027 vs p=0.16), with the rise being most apparent in complete responders (p=0.02). Diversity was lower in patients who began nivolumab less than 1 year after ASCT, so these patients were left out of later analyses to avoid confounding by immune reconstitution. Trial patients achieving complete response had baseline diversity similar to newly diagnosed patients, whereas partial responders and progressors had significantly lower diversity. Baseline TCR diversity was reported to be lower in newly diagnosed patients than in healthy donors and to be lower still in relapsed/refractory patients. Only a single clinical trial cohort was studied, and what caused the repertoire differences, possibly disease activity or prior therapy, remained undefined.

The time point label for this specimen denotes: cycle 4 day 1 (C4D1), after 5 to 7 weeks of nivolumab. Every trial patient had relapsed after autologous stem cell transplantation, and cohorts A, B and C differed in prior brentuximab vedotin exposure. A total of roughly 57 patients with relapsed/refractory classical Hodgkin lymphoma made up the trial cohort, and each patient's best overall response was complete response, partial response or progressive disease. In the multi-cohort phase II CheckMate 205 trial, trial patients received single-agent nivolumab. An independent review committee assessed best overall response by applying the 2007 International Working Group response criteria. Trial PBMCs were collected just before the start of nivolumab (C1D1) and during therapy at cycle 2 day 1 and cycle 4 day 1. After peripheral blood was drawn into 8 mL Vacutainer Cell Preparation Tubes, PBMCs were isolated by centrifugation and then cryopreserved.

Worth noting for this clone: It lacks a known antigen. The input lacks base qualities; no much larger clone sits a single base away.

Genomic DNA was isolated using the Qiagen DNeasy kit from unsorted PBMCs as well as from negatively selected CD4+ and CD8+ fractions. TCR beta CDR3 regions were subjected to amplification by immunoSEQ multiplex PCR with primers that anneal to V and J segments. Amplification bias was minimized using a synthetic immune receptor repertoire, and residual bias was removed computationally after sequencing. On the authors' methods: Repertoire diversity was quantified as the Shannon entropy index using custom Python scripts. The unsorted, CD4+ and CD8+ repertoires were each analyzed separately, with the exception of combined analyses, where CD4+ and CD8+ sequences were merged in silico. A clone counted as expanded when the clone's frequency after treatment rose at least 2-fold relative to C1D1, and clones undetected at baseline were given a pseudocount of 0.5. Singleton clones were defined as clones with 0 or 1 copy at C1D1, and non-singleton clones were defined as clones with 2 or more copies. Clones expanded in unsorted samples were annotated as CD4+, CD8+ or unknown by matching protein sequences in sorted samples from the same patient. Wilcoxon tests on paired samples were used to test diversity changes from C1D1 to C4D1. TCRdb retrieved this table from immuneACCESS and kept in-frame rearrangements only. Not all clones are present; in checked studies, unresolved V genes account for under half, and no reason is known for the remainder. That table is the source of V, J and clone size, and D and trimming were worked out from the DNA. For this sample there are tens of thousands of clones; more than 80% appear just once. The top ten constitute over 15% of the sample.

This receptor was identified in a human donor with classical Hodgkin lymphoma. The sample consisted of peripheral blood mononuclear cells (PBMCs), taken before the fourth cycle of nivolumab. The chain is encoded by TRBV19 joined to TRBJ2-2; a stretch of 9 junction bases matches TRBD2. DNA sequence: TGTGCCAGTATGGCGGGGGGGAGTAGGACCGGGGAGCTGTTTTTT. Its protein product is CASMAGGSRTGELFF.